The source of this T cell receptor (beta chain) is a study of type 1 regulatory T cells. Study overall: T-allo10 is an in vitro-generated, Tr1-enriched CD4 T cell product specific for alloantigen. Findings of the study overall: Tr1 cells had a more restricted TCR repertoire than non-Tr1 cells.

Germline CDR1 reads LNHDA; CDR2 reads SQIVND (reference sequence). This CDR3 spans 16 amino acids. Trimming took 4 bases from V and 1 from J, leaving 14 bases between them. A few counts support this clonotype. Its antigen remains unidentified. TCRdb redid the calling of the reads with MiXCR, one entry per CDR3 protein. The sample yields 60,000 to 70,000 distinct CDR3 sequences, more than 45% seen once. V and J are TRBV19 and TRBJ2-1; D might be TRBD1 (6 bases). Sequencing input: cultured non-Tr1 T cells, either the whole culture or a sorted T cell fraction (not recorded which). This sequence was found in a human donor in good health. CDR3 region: CASSRVQGPSYNEQFF. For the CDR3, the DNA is TGTGCCAGTAGTAGGGTCCAGGGGCCGTCCTACAATGAGCAGTTCTTC.